These 19 T cell receptor beta chains came from one sample sequenced in a study of T cells in tumors after PD-1 blockade. The table came from immunoSEQ multiplex PCR; TCRdb's copy has only in-frame clones and leaves some out. In the table there are tens of thousands of clones, roughly 70% of which are singletons. Source: PBMCs, taken after anti-PD-1 treatment. The receptor set was obtained from a human donor with basal cell carcinoma.

The rearrangement links TRBV12-3 or TRBV12-4 to TRBJ2-1; 7 positions agree with TRBD2. The CDR3 contains 13 residues. Trimming removed 5 bases from V and 3 bases from J; junction bases left unmatched: 1. CDR3 protein: CASSPGGYNEQFF. The DNA of the CDR3 is TGTGCCAGCAGTCCGGGGGGCTACAATGAGCAGTTCTTC.

V gene TRBV2 combines with J gene TRBJ2-2, with 7 bases fitting TRBD2. The V and J ends lost 9 bases and 0 bases, in that order; junction bases with no gene match: 4. The CDR3 has 14 residues. The germline gives CDR1 SNHLY, CDR2 FYNNEI. The CDR3 loop reads CASRSGTNTGELFF. The CDR3 DNA reads TGTGCCAGTAGAAGCGGGACGAACACCGGGGAGCTGTTTTTT.

V gene TRBV5-6 combines with J gene TRBJ2-5, with D maybe TRBD2 (5 bases). Trimming took 4 bases from V and 4 from J, leaving 14 bases between them. Germline CDR1 and CDR2: SGHDT and YYEEEE. The CDR3 has 14 residues. The DNA for the CDR3 is TGTGCCAGCAGCACGGGGTCCTGGGGAGAGACCCAGTACTTC. This sequence encodes CASSTGSWGETQYF.

This clone was detected many times. CDR3 sequence (DNA): TGTGCCACCAGCATGGGGCCTAACACTGAAGCTTTCTTT. Protein product: CATSMGPNTEAFF. The chain links TRBV15 to TRBJ1-1; perhaps TRBD1 as D (5 bases). The CDR3 consists of 13 residues. V gave up 4 bases and J gave up 2 bases, with 8 bases separating them. Germline lookup yields CDR1 LNHNV and CDR2 YYDKDF (reference sequence).

The CDR3 coding sequence is TGTGCCAGCAGTTTAAGAGGGATGAACACTGAAGCTTTCTTT. Translated, it gives CASSLRGMNTEAFF. The chain carries TRBV6-5 and TRBJ1-1, with D uncertain. Germline CDR1 is MNHEY and CDR2 is SVGAGI. V was cut by 4 bases and J by 0 bases, with 9 bases left in between. The CDR3 runs 14 residues.

The rearrangement joins TRBV3-1 (or the pseudogene TRBV3-2) to TRBJ2-5, with D tentatively TRBD1 or TRBD2 (5 bases each). The CDR3 extends over 12 amino acids. Germline V CDR1 and CDR2: LGHDT, YNNKEL (reference sequence). Trimming took off 4 bases at V and 7 bases at J, with 10 bases between the two ends. CDR3 coding DNA: TGTGCCAGCAGCCTTGAGGGGCTGACCCAGTACTTC. It yields the protein CASSLEGLTQYF.

The chain couples TRBV20-1 to TRBJ1-2, with a weak D call TRBD1 (5 bases). The germline V and J ends were trimmed by 3 bases and 6 bases, with 11 bases remaining between them. This CDR3 contains 12 residues. Germline V gives CDR1 DFQATT, CDR2 SNEGSKA (reference sequence). The chain's CDR3 is CSASQGEDGYTF. The CDR3 bases are TGCAGTGCTAGTCAAGGGGAGGATGGCTACACCTTC.

This clone was picked up one time. The rearrangement uses TRBV7-8 and TRBJ1-2; no clear D gene. CDR1 and CDR2 (germline): SGHVS, FQNEAQ. The CDR3 totals 13 residues. V lost 1 base and J 8 bases, leaving 11 bases between the germline ends. CDR3 region: CASSLDRTGGYTF. CDR3 coding DNA: TGTGCCAGCAGCTTAGACAGAACGGGCGGCTACACCTTC. Together with reference TRBV7-8 and TRBJ1-2, the CDR3 gives the full variable domain: GAGVSQSPRYKVAKRGQDVALRCDPISGHVSLFWYQQALGQGPEFLTYFQNEAQLDKSGLPSDRFFAERPEGSVSTLKIQRTQQEDSAVYLCASSLDRTGGYTFGSGTRLTVV.

This clone was counted a few times. CDR3 nucleotides: TGTGCCAGCTCACCACAAACAGGGACCCCCGGGGAGCTGTTTTTT. As protein: CASSPQTGTPGELFF. J is TRBJ2-2 and V is TRBV18, with D possibly matching TRBD1 (6 bases). Germline V gene lookup returns CDR1 KGHSH and CDR2 LQKENI. V dropped 1 base and J dropped 6 bases, with 12 bases sitting between them. The CDR3 totals 15 residues.

This clone appeared many times. V usage is TRBV7-9 and J usage is TRBJ2-3; D is perhaps TRBD1 or TRBD2 (5 bases each). The V gene lost 1 base and the J gene lost 4 bases, with 12 bases spanning the gap. CDR1 SEHNR and CDR2 FQNEAQ come from the germline V gene (reference sequence). CDR3 size: 15 residues. As DNA, the CDR3 is TGTGCCAGCAGCTTAGGCAGGGACGGGGCAGATACGCAGTATTTT. This translates into CASSLGRDGADTQYF.

The chain recombines TRBV19 with TRBJ1-5, with D perhaps matching TRBD1 (5 bases). The ends were cut back, 4 bases at V and 0 bases at J, with 10 bases in the middle. The germline V gene encodes CDR1 LNHDA and CDR2 SQIVND (reference sequence). The CDR3 loop spans 15 amino acids. The CDR3 protein is CASSNKGNSNQPQHF. In nucleotides, the CDR3 is TGTGCCAGTAGTAATAAGGGGAATAGCAATCAGCCCCAGCATTTT.

This clone was seen a single time. V and J are TRBV24-1 and TRBJ2-7; perhaps TRBD1 as D (5 bases). The CDR3 extends over 13 amino acids. Trimming pared 5 bases from V and 4 bases from J, leaving 11 bases between. CDR1 and CDR2 from the germline V gene are KGHDR and SFDVKD. The CDR3 region is CATSALGPYEQYF. CDR3 in DNA: TGTGCCACCAGTGCCCTGGGGCCTTACGAGCAGTACTTC.

The rearrangement uses TRBV25-1 and TRBJ2-5; D gene ambiguous. Trimming stripped 1 base from V and 0 bases from J, with 18 bases between. This CDR3 contains 18 residues. Per the germline V gene, CDR1 is MGHDK and CDR2 is SYGVNS. The CDR3, as DNA: TGTGCCAGCAGTGAATTCCCCGACTTTAGACACAACCAAGAGACCCAGTACTTC. Translating it yields CASSEFPDFRHNQETQYF.

Here the CDR3 DNA reads TGTGCCAGCAGCCAAGACCCAAGGCTGCGGTACACCTTC. Protein: CASSQDPRLRYTF. The V and J genes are TRBV14 and TRBJ1-2, with D uncertain. The V end lost 0 bases, the J end lost 11 bases, and 13 bases lay between the germline ends. This CDR3 spans 13 amino acids. The V gene's germline CDR1 is SGHDN and CDR2 FVKESK.

The gene calls are TRBV4-1 and TRBJ1-4; D gene unclear. Germline V gene lookup returns CDR1 MGHRA and CDR2 YSYEKL. The CDR3 is made up of 15 amino acids. The V end was cut by 1 base, the J end by 3 bases, with 9 bases between. Here the CDR3 reads CASSQAGRANEKLFF. The CDR3 DNA is TGCGCCAGCAGCCAAGCCGGTAGGGCTAATGAAAAACTGTTTTTT.

In DNA, the CDR3 is TGTGCCAGTAGTCCTCCTCGACTGGGTGAGCAGTTCTTC. Translated, it gives CASSPPRLGEQFF. The chain links TRBV19 to TRBJ2-1; D is undetermined. Germline V lookup: CDR1 LNHDA, CDR2 SQIVND (reference sequence). The CDR3 extends over 13 amino acids. Trimming removed 5 bases from V and 9 bases from J, with 14 bases in between.

V gene TRBV12-2 combines with J gene TRBJ1-5; whether TRBD1, the table's D call, matches the DNA was not checked. TRBV12-2 is given as a pseudogene. The CDR3 runs 15 residues. In DNA, the CDR3 is TGTGCAAGTCGCCGAGACAGTAAGGGCAATCAGCCCCAGCATTTT. Residues: CASRRDSKGNQPQHF.

The genes are TRBV3-1 (or the pseudogene TRBV3-2) and TRBJ2-7; maybe TRBD1 (6 bases). The germline CDR1 and CDR2 sequences are LGHDT and YNNKEL (reference sequence). The CDR3 is made up of 15 amino acids. The V end lost 0 bases, the J end lost 2 bases, and 11 bases lay between the germline ends. The CDR3 loop reads CASSQEPGQAYEQYF. The CDR3 DNA reads TGTGCCAGCAGCCAAGAACCGGGACAAGCCTACGAGCAGTACTTC.

The gene calls are TRBV11-3 and TRBJ2-3; possibly TRBD2 for D (6 bases). The germline V gene encodes CDR1 SGHNT and CDR2 YENEEA. The CDR3 runs to 15 residues. Trimming took 5 bases from V and 6 from J, leaving 18 bases between them. The CDR3 loop is CASSHGGVAFDTQYF. In nucleotides, the CDR3 is TGTGCCAGCAGCCACGGCGGGGTAGCTTTTGATACGCAGTATTTT.